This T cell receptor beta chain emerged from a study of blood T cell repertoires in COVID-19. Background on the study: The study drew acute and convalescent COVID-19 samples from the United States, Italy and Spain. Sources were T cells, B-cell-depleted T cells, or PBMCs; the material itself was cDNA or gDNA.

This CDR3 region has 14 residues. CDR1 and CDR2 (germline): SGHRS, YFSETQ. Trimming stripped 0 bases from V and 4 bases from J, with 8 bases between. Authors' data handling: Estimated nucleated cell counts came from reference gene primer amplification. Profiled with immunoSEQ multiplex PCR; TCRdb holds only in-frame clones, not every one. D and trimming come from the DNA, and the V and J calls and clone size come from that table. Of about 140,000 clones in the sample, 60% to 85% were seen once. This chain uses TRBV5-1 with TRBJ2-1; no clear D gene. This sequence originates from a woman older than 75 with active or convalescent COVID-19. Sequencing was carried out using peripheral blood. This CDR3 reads CASSLERHYNEQFF. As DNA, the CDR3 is TGCGCCAGCAGCTTGGAGAGACATTACAATGAGCAGTTCTTC.